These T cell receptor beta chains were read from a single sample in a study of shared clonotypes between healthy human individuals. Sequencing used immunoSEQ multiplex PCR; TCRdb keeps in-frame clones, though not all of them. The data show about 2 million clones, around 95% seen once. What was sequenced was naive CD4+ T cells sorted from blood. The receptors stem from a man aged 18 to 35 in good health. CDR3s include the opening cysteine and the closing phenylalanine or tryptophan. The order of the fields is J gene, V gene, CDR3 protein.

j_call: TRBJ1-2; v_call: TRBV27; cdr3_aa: CASSSPGDGYTF
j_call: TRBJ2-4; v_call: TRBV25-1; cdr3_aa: CASSEGAKNIQYF
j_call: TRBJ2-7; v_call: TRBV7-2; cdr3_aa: CASSLISGQDYEQYF
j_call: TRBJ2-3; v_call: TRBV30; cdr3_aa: CAWSRSGVTDTQYF
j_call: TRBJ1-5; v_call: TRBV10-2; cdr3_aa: CASTKQGNQPQHF
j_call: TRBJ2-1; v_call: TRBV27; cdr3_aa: CASRLAGVVYNEQFF
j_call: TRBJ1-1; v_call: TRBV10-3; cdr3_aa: CAIRTERTEAFF
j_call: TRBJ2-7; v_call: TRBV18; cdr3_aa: CASSPPVIPYEQYF
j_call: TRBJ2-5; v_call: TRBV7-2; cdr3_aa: CASSLASGGWETQYF
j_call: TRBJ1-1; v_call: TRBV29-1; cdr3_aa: CSVHMNTEAFF
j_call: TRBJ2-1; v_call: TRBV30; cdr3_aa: CAWSVHGNSEQFF
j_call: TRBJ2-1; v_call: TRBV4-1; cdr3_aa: CASSRTSGESSNEQFF
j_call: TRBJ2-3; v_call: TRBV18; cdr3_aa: CASSPEGSVDTQYF
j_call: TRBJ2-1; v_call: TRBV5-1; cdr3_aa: CASRRDPDNEQFF
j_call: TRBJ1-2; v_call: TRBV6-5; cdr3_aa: CASRTGGSRGYTF
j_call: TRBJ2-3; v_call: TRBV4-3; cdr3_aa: CASSPASGRLDTQYF
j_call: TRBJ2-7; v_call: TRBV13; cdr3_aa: CASSSGTSLLYEQYF
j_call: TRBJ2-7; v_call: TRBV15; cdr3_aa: CATSRDAGKGNEQYF
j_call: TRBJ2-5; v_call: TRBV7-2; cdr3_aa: CASSSRLAGGRTQYF
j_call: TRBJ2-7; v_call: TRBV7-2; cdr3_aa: CASSFDLAEGYEQYF
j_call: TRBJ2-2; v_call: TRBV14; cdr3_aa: CASSQAANENTGELFF
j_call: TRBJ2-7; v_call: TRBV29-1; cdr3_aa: CSVRQGLAYEQYF
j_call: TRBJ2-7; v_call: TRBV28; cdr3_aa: CASSLAHEQYF
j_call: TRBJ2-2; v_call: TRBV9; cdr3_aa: CASSVVGHLAPGELFF
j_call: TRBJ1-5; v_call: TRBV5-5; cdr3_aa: CASSLAGDQPQHF
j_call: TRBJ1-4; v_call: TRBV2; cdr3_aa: CASMPGQGNEKLFF
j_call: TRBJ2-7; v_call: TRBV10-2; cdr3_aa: CASSNPGQGNEQYF
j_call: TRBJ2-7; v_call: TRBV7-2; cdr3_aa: CASRQGTGNEQYF
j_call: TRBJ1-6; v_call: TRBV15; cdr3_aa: CATSRDPSDNSPLHF
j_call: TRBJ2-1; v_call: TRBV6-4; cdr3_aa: CASSSAGGNEQFF
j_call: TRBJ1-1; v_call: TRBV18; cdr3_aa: CASSATGTGHSTEAFF
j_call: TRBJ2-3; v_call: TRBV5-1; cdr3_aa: CASSLNTGVRTDTQYF
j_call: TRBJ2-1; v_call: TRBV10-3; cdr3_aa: CAISEFPAYIF
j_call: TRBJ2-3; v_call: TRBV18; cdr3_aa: CASSPPGLAGRGTDTQYF
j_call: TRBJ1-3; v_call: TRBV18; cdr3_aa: CASSPLRGDISGNTIYF
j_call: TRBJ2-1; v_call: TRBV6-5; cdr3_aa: CASSPGYSPYNEQFF
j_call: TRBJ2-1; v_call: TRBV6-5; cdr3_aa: CASSRAGGYNEQFF
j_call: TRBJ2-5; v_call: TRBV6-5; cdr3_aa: CASSYSLAGETQYF
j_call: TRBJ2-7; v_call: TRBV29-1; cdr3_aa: CSVVEQGFSYEQYF